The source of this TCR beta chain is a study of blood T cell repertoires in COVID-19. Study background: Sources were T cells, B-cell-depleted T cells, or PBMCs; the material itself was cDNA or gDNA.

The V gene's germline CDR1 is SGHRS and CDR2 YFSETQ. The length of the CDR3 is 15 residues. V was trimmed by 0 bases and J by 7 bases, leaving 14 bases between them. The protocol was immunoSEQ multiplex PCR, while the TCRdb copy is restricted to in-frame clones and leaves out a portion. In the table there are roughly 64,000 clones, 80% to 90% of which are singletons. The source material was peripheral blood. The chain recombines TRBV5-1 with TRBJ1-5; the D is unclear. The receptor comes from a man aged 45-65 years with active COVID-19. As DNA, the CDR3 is TGCGCCAGCAGCTTGGTTGCGGGTCTGGAGCAGCCCCAGCATTTT. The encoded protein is CASSLVAGLEQPQHF. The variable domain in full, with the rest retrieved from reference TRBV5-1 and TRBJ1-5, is KAGVTQTPRYLIKTRGQQVTLSCSPISGHRSVSWYQQTPGQGLQFLFEYFSETQRNKGNFPGRFSGRQFSNSRSEMNVSTLELGDSALYLCASSLVAGLEQPQHFGDGTRLSIL.